This T cell receptor (beta chain) emerged from a study of T cell changes during pregnancy in multiple sclerosis. Clones were sequenced by immunoSEQ multiplex PCR, and TCRdb holds only the in-frame ones, with some missing. In the table there are about 47,000 clones, 90% to 95% of which are singletons. Per germline, CDR1 SGHTA and CDR2 FQGNSA. This CDR3 has 17 residues. V dropped 5 bases and J dropped 0 bases, with 19 bases sitting between them. The receptor was derived from a female donor with multiple sclerosis, enrolled in a pregnancy study. Sequenced here: peripheral blood, sampled in the second trimester of pregnancy. The gene calls are TRBV7-2 and TRBJ1-1; D may be TRBD1 (6 bases). The CDR3 reads CASSKRTEPTMNTEAFF. CDR3 bases: TGTGCCAGCAGCAAAAGGACAGAACCCACTATGAACACTGAAGCTTTCTTT.